This is a list of T cell receptor beta chains from one sample in a study of T-cell reconstitution after alpha-beta-depleted transplantation in children. TCRdb re-analysed the PCR reads in MiXCR, keeping a single row per CDR3 protein. Of a few hundred thousand distinct CDR3 sequences listed, 24% are singletons. Specimen: PBMCs, mostly from graft donor cells, collected 360 days after TCRalphabeta/CD19-depleted stem cell transplant. Receptors originate from a female patient between 2 and 10 years old who had a stem cell transplant for congenital amegakaryocytic thrombocytopenia, so the T cells may come from the graft donor. CDR3s include the opening cysteine and the closing phenylalanine or tryptophan. The D gene is left open where the match is weak. Expanded clones get a size class; other rows say once, few or many, or leave the size out.

>-|TRBJ2-5|TRBV3-1|-|17
CASTTMGLGEILETQYF
TGTGCCAGCACTACGATGGGTCTAGGGGAGATACTGGAGACCCAGTACTTC
>TRBD2|TRBJ2-1|TRBV10-2|few|17
CASSESVGLAGVNEQFF
TGCGCCAGCAGTGAGTCGGTGGGACTAGCGGGGGTCAATGAGCAGTTCTTC
>TRBD1|TRBJ2-1|TRBV4-1|few|17
CASSQDPGTGGTDEQFF
TGCGCCAGCAGCCAAGATCCCGGGACAGGGGGTACGGATGAGCAGTTCTTC
>TRBD1|TRBJ2-7|TRBV5-1|-|14
CASSWDSGSYEQYF
TGCGCCAGCAGCTGGGACAGTGGATCCTACGAGCAGTACTTC
>TRBD1|TRBJ1-2|TRBV5-1|many|16
CASSPNYGTAIYGYTF
TGCGCCAGCAGCCCTAATTACGGGACAGCTATCTATGGCTACACCTTC
>TRBD2|TRBJ2-5|TRBV4-3|-|16
CASSPQAGGYQETQYF
TGCGCCAGCAGCCCACAGGCGGGAGGGTACCAAGAGACCCAGTACTTC
>-|TRBJ2-1|TRBV5-1|-|16
CASSFGLHHSYNEQFF
TGCGCCAGCAGCTTTGGGCTCCATCACTCCTACAATGAGCAGTTCTTC
>TRBD2|TRBJ2-1|TRBV6-1|few|16
CASRGLAGGSYNEQFF
TGTGCCAGCAGGGGACTAGCGGGAGGTTCCTACAATGAGCAGTTCTTC
>TRBD1|TRBJ2-7|TRBV7-8|-|13
CASSHTGEMEQYF
TGTGCCAGCAGTCATACAGGGGAGATGGAGCAGTACTTC
>-|TRBJ2-6|TRBV4-2|few|15
CASSQVSSGANVLTF
TGTGCCAGCAGCCAAGTTAGCTCTGGGGCCAACGTCCTGACTTTC
>TRBD1|TRBJ2-7|TRBV3-1|-|14
CASSPTGYFYEQYF
TGTGCCAGCAGCCCGACAGGGTATTTCTACGAGCAGTACTTC
>-|TRBJ2-5|TRBV29-1|many|12
CSTDSDQETQYF
TGCAGCACTGACTCTGACCAAGAGACCCAGTACTTC
>-|TRBJ1-1|TRBV5-6|few|15
CASSLGGFGNTEAFF
TGTGCCAGCAGCTTGGGCGGGTTCGGGAACACTGAAGCTTTCTTT
>-|TRBJ1-2|TRBV30|once|12
CAWTVGGYGYTF
TGTGCCTGGACGGTAGGGGGTTATGGCTACACCTTC
>-|TRBJ1-5|TRBV28|few|12
CACRGSNQPQHF
TGTGCCTGCAGGGGTAGCAATCAGCCCCAGCATTTT
>-|TRBJ1-4|TRBV12-3/TRBV12-4|-|14
CASSFAGWGEKLFF
TGTGCCAGCAGTTTCGCGGGATGGGGGGAAAAACTGTTTTTT
>-|TRBJ2-1|TRBV7-6|few|13
CASSFSQNNEQFF
TGTGCCAGCAGCTTTAGCCAGAACAATGAGCAGTTCTTC
>-|TRBJ1-2|TRBV7-2|few|13
CASSLDRFYGYTF
TGTGCCAGCAGCTTAGACAGATTCTATGGCTACACCTTC
>-|TRBJ2-1|TRBV11-1|-|14
CASSPSSSYNEQFF
TGTGCCAGCAGCCCTAGCAGCTCCTACAATGAGCAGTTCTTC
>-|TRBJ2-1|TRBV4-3|-|15
CASSHTLGTYNEQFF
TGCGCCAGCAGCCACACACTAGGGACGTACAATGAGCAGTTCTTC
>-|TRBJ2-5|TRBV20-1|few|13
CSAILGGGETQYF
TGCAGTGCTATACTAGGGGGGGGAGAGACCCAGTACTTC
>TRBD1|TRBJ2-7|TRBV27|-|15
CASSLGQGGTYEQYF
TGTGCCAGCAGTTTGGGACAGGGGGGGACCTACGAGCAGTACTTC
>-|TRBJ2-2|TRBV4-2|-|13
CASSQYPSGELFF
TGTGCCAGCAGCCAATATCCTTCCGGGGAGCTGTTTTTT
>TRBD1|TRBJ1-1|TRBV15|few|17
CATSRPLSSGTGTEAFF
TGTGCCACCAGCAGGCCCCTATCTTCGGGGACAGGCACTGAAGCTTTCTTT
>TRBD2|TRBJ2-3|TRBV5-1|-|15
CASSVGLADTDTQYF
TGCGCCAGCAGCGTAGGACTAGCGGACACAGATACGCAGTATTTT
>-|TRBJ2-5|TRBV12-3/TRBV12-4|-|16
CASSFAGRGPQETQYF
TGTGCCAGCAGTTTTGCAGGTCGAGGGCCTCAAGAGACCCAGTACTTC
>-|TRBJ2-3|TRBV29-1|-|12
CSAQRRADTQYF
TGCAGCGCCCAGAGACGGGCCGATACGCAGTATTTT
>-|TRBJ2-3|TRBV10-1|few|14
CASSESTVQDTQYF
TGCGCCAGCAGTGAGTCTACAGTTCAAGATACGCAGTATTTT
>-|TRBJ2-2|TRBV6-2/TRBV6-3|few|13
CASTDINTGELFF
TGTGCCAGCACGGATATCAACACCGGGGAGCTGTTTTTT
>-|TRBJ1-1|TRBV20-1|-|13
CSAIMHTGTEAFF
TGCAGTGCTATTATGCACACGGGCACTGAAGCTTTCTTT
>-|TRBJ1-1|TRBV19|-|16
CASSYRASFMNTEAFF
TGTGCCAGTAGTTACAGGGCTTCGTTCATGAACACTGAAGCTTTCTTT
>TRBD1|TRBJ2-2|TRBV28|many|13
CAGRQGGTGELFF
TGTGCCGGCAGACAGGGTGGCACCGGGGAGCTGTTTTTT
>TRBD1|TRBJ2-7|TRBV14|few|16
CASSRTGGKKAYEQYF
TGTGCCAGCAGCCGGACAGGGGGCAAAAAGGCCTACGAGCAGTACTTC
>-|TRBJ2-5|TRBV6-5|-|15
CASSYVYGGRETQYF
TGTGCCAGCAGTTACGTCTATGGGGGGCGTGAGACCCAGTACTTC
>-|TRBJ1-2|TRBV2|-|16
CASTDSGPDPLLGYTF
TGTGCCAGCACCGATTCTGGGCCAGATCCTCTCCTCGGCTACACCTTC
>-|TRBJ1-5|TRBV10-3|-|13
CAIGPNRVQPQHF
TGTGCCATCGGACCCAACAGGGTTCAGCCCCAGCATTTT
>-|TRBJ2-7|TRBV7-9|-|16
CASSSSGKSGLYEQYF
TGTGCCAGCAGCTCGTCGGGCAAAAGCGGACTCTACGAGCAGTACTTC
>-|TRBJ2-6|TRBV15|-|15
CATSRDNSGANVLTF
TGTGCCACCAGCAGAGACAACTCTGGGGCCAACGTCCTGACTTTC
>-|TRBJ2-2|TRBV7-7|-|15
CASSPRGARAGELFF
TGTGCCAGCAGCCCACGCGGGGCTAGGGCCGGGGAGCTGTTTTTT
>-|TRBJ2-1|TRBV18|-|13
CASSPDTKDEQFF
TGTGCCAGCTCACCAGACACAAAGGATGAGCAGTTCTTC
>TRBD1|TRBJ2-3|TRBV5-1|many|14
CASHRDRVIGTQYF
TGCGCCAGCCACCGGGACAGGGTGATTGGTACGCAGTATTTT
>TRBD1|TRBJ2-7|TRBV20-1|few|13
CSVLGTASYEQYF
TGCAGTGTTCTGGGGACAGCCTCCTACGAGCAGTACTTC
>TRBD1|TRBJ2-1|TRBV20-1|few|14
CSARQGTSYNEQFF
TGCAGTGCCAGACAGGGCACCTCCTACAATGAGCAGTTCTTC
>TRBD2|TRBJ2-5|TRBV20-1|few|14
CSGTSGRSQETQYF
TGCAGCGGTACTAGCGGGAGGTCCCAAGAGACCCAGTACTTC
>TRBD1|TRBJ2-2|TRBV5-1|few|16
CASSGEGGSNTGELFF
TGCGCCAGCAGCGGGGAAGGGGGCTCGAACACCGGGGAGCTGTTTTTT
>-|TRBJ1-4|TRBV9|-|14
CASRTHSGNEKLFF
TGTGCCAGCAGAACTCACAGCGGGAATGAAAAACTGTTTTTT
>-|TRBJ2-7|TRBV3-1|-|14
CASSQQGGNYEQYF
TGTGCCAGCAGCCAACAGGGAGGAAACTACGAGCAGTACTTC
>-|TRBJ2-1|TRBV29-1|many|12
CSVEILVYEQFF
TGCAGCGTTGAAATACTAGTCTATGAGCAGTTCTTC
>TRBD1|TRBJ1-6|TRBV14|few|15
CASRPDRASNSPLHF
TGTGCCAGCAGGCCAGACAGGGCTTCTAATTCACCCCTCCACTTT
>-|TRBJ2-2|TRBV21-1|-|16
CASSKVGRRNTGELFF
TGTGCCAGCAGCAAAGTGGGCAGGAGGAACACCGGGGAGCTGTTTTTT
>-|TRBJ2-5|TRBV28|-|13
CASSLRWEETQYF
TGTGCCAGCAGTTTACGATGGGAAGAGACCCAGTACTTC